Given below is one TCR beta chain in context. The data were obtained in a study of T cells in localized non-small cell lung cancer. This CDR3 spans 13 amino acids. The germline V and J ends were trimmed by 5 bases and 9 bases, with 14 bases remaining between them. Germline assignment: CDR1 SGHVS and CDR2 FNYEAQ. Using immunoSEQ multiplex PCR, the repertoire was profiled, and TCRdb retains in-frame clones only, with some absent. The sample yields under 70,000 clones, roughly 90% seen once. This chain joins TRBV7-6 and TRBJ2-4, with D perhaps matching TRBD1 (6 bases). The source is a woman aged 40 to 75 with stage I lung adenocarcinoma. The specimen was peripheral blood, collected before any cancer treatment. The CDR3 sequence: CASSGGHTGIQYF. The CDR3 coding sequence is TGTGCCAGCAGCGGGGGACATACGGGCATTCAGTACTTC. Full variable domain (rest looked up from reference TRBV7-6 and TRBJ2-4): GAGVSQSPRYKVTKRGQDVALRCDPISGHVSLYWYRQALGQGPEFLTYFNYEAQQDKSGLPNDRFSAERPEGSISTLTIQRTEQRDSAMYRCASSGGHTGIQYFGAGTRLSVL.